The rows below give T cell receptor beta chains drawn from one sample of a study of beta chain features in type 1 diabetes. Clones were sequenced by immunoSEQ multiplex PCR, and TCRdb holds only the in-frame ones, with some missing. The table includes roughly 240,000 clones, about 23% detected once. The sequencing sample was made of naive CD4+ T cells from blood. These receptors were collected from a woman aged 30 to 39 with type 1 diabetes. The CDR3 runs from the conserved cysteine through the conserved F or W. D genes are given only for firm matches. Expanded clones are given a class, and other clones once, few, many or no size at all.

cdr3_length	v_call	j_call	clone_size	d_call	cdr3_aa	cdr3_nt
16	TRBV18	TRBJ2-7	once	.	CASSPSPVTGSYEQYF	TGTGCCAGCTCACCATCCCCGGTTACAGGGTCGTACGAGCAGTACTTC
14	TRBV5-4	TRBJ1-1	.	.	CASSLESENTEAFF	TGTGCCAGCAGCCTCGAGAGCGAGAACACTGAAGCTTTCTTT
14	TRBV19	TRBJ2-7	.	TRBD1	CASSTGTAYGEQYF	TGTGCCAGTAGTACCGGGACAGCCTACGGAGAGCAGTACTTC
18	TRBV28	TRBJ2-1	.	TRBD2	CATLKTGLAGDERDEQFF	TGTGCCACCCTCAAGACCGGACTAGCGGGAGACGAACGGGATGAGCAGTTCTTC
13	TRBV19	TRBJ2-7	few	.	CASSGGNSYEQYF	TGTGCCAGTAGTGGCGGCAACTCCTACGAGCAGTACTTC
14	TRBV5-1	TRBJ2-7	.	TRBD1	CASSPGQNTYEQYF	TGCGCCAGCAGCCCGGGACAGAATACCTACGAGCAGTACTTC
14	TRBV18	TRBJ2-2	.	TRBD2	CASSQAGDYGELFF	TGTGCCAGCTCCCAAGCGGGAGACTACGGGGAGCTGTTTTTT
12	TRBV30	TRBJ2-5	few	.	CAWSSYFETQYF	TGTGCCTGGAGCTCCTACTTCGAGACCCAGTACTTC
13	TRBV29-1	TRBJ1-2	once	TRBD1	CSAGAGQDYGYTF	TGCAGCGCTGGGGCGGGACAGGACTATGGCTACACCTTC
13	TRBV7-3	TRBJ2-5	few	.	CASSIRAQETQYF	TGTGCCAGCAGCATACGAGCGCAAGAGACCCAGTACTTC